One and the same sample provided the 27 T cell receptor beta chains below, sequenced in a study of yellow fever vaccine responses in identical twins. One entry per CDR3 protein, called by TCRdb with MiXCR from the RT-PCR reads. The sample comprises approximately 600 distinct CDR3 sequences, roughly 85% of which are singletons, and roughly 15% rests with the top ten. Here the sequenced sample was T cells from blood (PBMCs), unsorted or a sorted subset (not recorded which), taken before or after yellow fever vaccination (not recorded which). The receptor set was obtained from a female donor who received the yellow fever vaccine.

This clonotype has just a few counts. The chain joins TRBV4-1 to TRBJ2-1; 13 bases line up with TRBD2. V lost 2 bases, J lost 8 bases, and 6 bases stayed unmatched. Germline CDR1 reads MGHRA; CDR2 reads YSYEKL. CDR3 size: 16 residues. Written as DNA, the CDR3 is TGCGCCAGCAGCCAATTGGGGACTAGCGGGATCTATGAGCAGTTCTTC. Protein: CASSQLGTSGIYEQFF.

This chain joins TRBV10-3 and TRBJ2-7, with TRBD1 as a possible D gene (6 bases). V gave up 5 bases and J gave up 5 bases, with 13 bases separating them. The CDR3 sequence is 13 residues long. Germline V gene sequence: CDR1 ENHRY, CDR2 SYGVKD. CDR3 DNA: TGTGCCATCAGTCTTGGACAGTTGGACGAGCAGTACGTC. This encodes CAISLGQLDEQYV.

This clonotype was observed once. The chain has TRBV11-3 and TRBJ1-2; D is undetermined. There are 14 residues in the CDR3. Trimming cost V 5 bases and J 0 bases, with 10 bases left between them. Germline V gene data show CDR1 as SGHNT and CDR2 as YENEEA. The CDR3 region is CASSPPGTNYGYTF. The CDR3 DNA is TGTGCCAGCAGCCCGCCGGGTACTAACTATGGCTACACCTTC. The variable domain in full, completed from reference TRBV11-3 and TRBJ1-2, reads EAGVVQSPRYKIIEKKQPVAFWCNPISGHNTLYWYLQNLGQGPELLIRYENEEAVDDSQLPKDRFSAERLKGVDSTLKIQPAELGDSAVYLCASSPPGTNYGYTFGSGTRLTVV.

This chain connects TRBV20-1 to TRBJ1-1; a weak D match, TRBD1 (5 bases). The V end was cut by 0 bases, the J end by 4 bases, with 24 bases between. Germline V CDR1 and CDR2: DFQATT, SNEGSKA (reference sequence). The CDR3 is made up of 18 amino acids. Here the CDR3 DNA reads TGCAGTGCTAGAGATGAGGGTAGGACAACCCCCGGGAGCACTGAAGCTTTCTTT. This sequence encodes CSARDEGRTTPGSTEAFF.

This chain uses TRBV6-2 or TRBV6-3 with TRBJ2-1, with unresolved D. The germline V and J ends were trimmed by 4 bases and 4 bases, with 11 bases remaining between them. The CDR3 runs to 14 residues. The germline CDR1 and CDR2 sequences are MNHEY and SVGEGT. The CDR3 DNA is TGTGCCAGCAGTTCCTCCGTCGGATACAATGAGCAGTTCTTC. As protein: CASSSSVGYNEQFF.

This clonotype has only a few counts. The chain employs TRBV6-5 and TRBJ1-2; D gene unclear. V lost 0 bases and J lost 6, with 11 bases in between. Germline loops: CDR1 MNHEY, CDR2 SVGAGI. This CDR3 has 14 amino acids. CDR3 amino acids: CASSYSRWRDGYTF. The CDR3 nucleotides read TGTGCCAGCAGTTACTCGAGGTGGAGGGATGGCTACACCTTC.

V is TRBV20-1 and J is TRBJ1-2; D is possibly TRBD1 (6 bases). Germline CDR1 is DFQATT and CDR2 is SNEGSKA (reference sequence). The V end lost 6 bases, the J end lost 9 bases, and 17 bases lay between the germline ends. The CDR3 contains 12 residues. CDR3 coding DNA: TGCAGTGCCCCTCGGGGGGCTGGGAGCTACACCTTC. As protein: CSAPRGAGSYTF.

This chain's CDR3 is CASSLRRTSGEETQYF. The CDR3 nucleotides are TGTGCCAGCAGTTTAAGGCGGACTAGCGGGGAGGAGACCCAGTACTTC. The chain combines TRBV12-3 or TRBV12-4 with TRBJ2-5; 12 nucleotides agree with TRBD2. V gave up 2 bases and J gave up 5 bases; unmatched junction bases: 6. This CDR3 is 16 amino acids long.

The chain links TRBV4-3 to TRBJ1-6; D gene uncertain. CDR1 is LGHNA and CDR2 is YSLEER in the germline V gene. This CDR3 has 15 amino acids. The V end lost 5 bases, the J end lost 0 bases, and 8 bases lay between the germline ends. The CDR3 protein is CASSEDGSYNSPLHF. The CDR3, as DNA: TGCGCCAGCAGCGAGGACGGCTCCTATAATTCACCCCTCCACTTT.

This clonotype was found a few times. The genes are TRBV15 and TRBJ1-6; no reliable D call. Germline CDR1 reads LNHNV; CDR2 reads YYDKDF (reference sequence). The CDR3 extends over 13 amino acids. Trimming removed 8 bases from V and 4 bases from J, with 9 bases in between. DNA of the CDR3: TGTGCCACCGTAGATACATATAATTCACCCCTCCACTTT. It translates to CATVDTYNSPLHF.

This rearrangement joins TRBV30 to TRBJ2-7, with a possible D match to TRBD1 (6 bases). Trimming stripped 2 bases from V and 4 bases from J, with 15 bases between. This CDR3 is 14 amino acids long. The germline V gene encodes CDR1 GTSNPN and CDR2 SVGIG (reference sequence). The CDR3 spells CAWSPPGQEYEQYF. CDR3 in DNA: TGTGCCTGGAGTCCCCCGGGACAAGAGTACGAGCAGTACTTC.

This clonotype was recorded only once. The chain recombines TRBV21-1 with TRBJ1-5; no DNA check was done on the table's D call, TRBD1. The tail of the sequence fits TRBJ2-3 better, so the J call may be wrong. TRBV21-1 is a listed pseudogene. This CDR3 is built from 16 residues. The CDR3 loop reads CASSKEAPDSNQPQYF. The CDR3 coding sequence is TGTGCCAGCAGCAAAGAGGCCCCCGATAGCAATCAGCCCCAGTATTTT.

Here the CDR3 DNA reads TGTGCCAGCAGTGAAGGGGGCTCTCCCAGGTCCTACGAGCAGTACTTC. Translating it yields CASSEGGSPRSYEQYF. The chain carries TRBV2 and TRBJ2-7; TRBD1 might be the D (5 bases). The CDR3 loop spans 16 amino acids. Germline V gene lookup returns CDR1 SNHLY and CDR2 FYNNEI. V dropped 1 base and J dropped 1 base, with 14 bases sitting between them. The whole variable domain, remainder taken from reference TRBV2 and TRBJ2-7, is EPEVTQTPSHQVTQMGQEVILRCVPISNHLYFYWYRQILGQKVEFLVSFYNNEISEKSEIFDDQFSVERPDGSNFTLKIRSTKLEDSAMYFCASSEGGSPRSYEQYFGPGTRLTVT.

The table lists this clonotype with a count of one. The gene calls are TRBV5-1 and TRBJ2-2, with 7 bases lining up with TRBD2. The V segment lost 4 bases and the J segment 4 bases; nucleotides outside the gene matches: 13. Germline-derived CDR1 and CDR2 are SGHRS and YFSETQ. This CDR3 region has 17 residues. The CDR3 is CASSLAQSGVVTGELFF. CDR3 in DNA: TGCGCCAGCAGCCTGGCTCAGAGCGGGGTAGTCACCGGGGAGCTGTTTTTT.

This clonotype was picked up a small number of times. The V gene is TRBV6-1, the J gene TRBJ1-1; tentatively, D is TRBD1 (6 bases). V lost 6 bases, J lost 0 bases, and 8 bases lay in between. This CDR3 is built from 13 residues. CDR1 is MNHNS, CDR2 SASEGT, per germline. The CDR3 sequence is CASRGDMNTEAFF. In DNA form, the CDR3 reads TGTGCCAGCAGGGGGGACATGAACACTGAAGCTTTCTTT.

The J gene is TRBJ2-1, the V gene TRBV4-3; TRBD2 matches 11 bases. J lost 5 bases, V lost 3 bases, and 3 bases had no gene match. The CDR3 sequence is 15 residues long. The germline gives CDR1 LGHNA, CDR2 YSLEER. For the CDR3, the DNA is TGCGCCAGCAGCCACAGACTAGCGGGACACAATGAGCAGTTCTTC. It codes for CASSHRLAGHNEQFF.

V and J are TRBV4-2 and TRBJ2-1; TRBD1 matches 7 bases. This CDR3 has 16 amino acids. CDR1 LGHNA and CDR2 YNFKEQ come from the germline V gene. The trim removed 4 bases at V and 6 bases at J, leaving 12 bases unmatched. The CDR3 sequence is CASSPLTGPVGNEQFF. CDR3 DNA sequence: TGTGCCAGCAGCCCACTGACAGGGCCAGTTGGCAATGAGCAGTTCTTC.

The chain carries TRBV23-1 and TRBJ1-1; TRBD1 matches at 12 bases. TRBV23-1 counts as an open reading frame of uncertain function. The CDR3 totals 17 residues. Trimming at V came to 0 bases and at J to 7 bases, leaving 9 bases not matched to a gene. CDR3 bases: TGCGCCAGCAGTCAATCCCCCCGGGACAGGGGGCTGGGTGAAGCTTTCTTT. Its translation: CASSQSPRDRGLGEAFF.

The V gene is TRBV10-1, the J gene TRBJ2-5, with D possibly being TRBD2 (6 bases). The CDR3 length is 12 residues. The V gene lost 6 bases and the J gene lost 5 bases, with 10 bases spanning the gap. CDR1 is WNHNN and CDR2 is SYGVQD in the germline V gene (reference sequence). The CDR3 sequence: CASRESGETQYF. CDR3 coding DNA: TGCGCCAGCAGAGAGAGCGGGGAGACCCAGTACTTC.

This chain connects TRBV7-3 to TRBJ2-1, with D possibly being TRBD2 (7 bases). CDR1 and CDR2 (germline): SGHTA, FQGTGA. Trimming took 1 base from V and 1 from J, leaving 14 bases between them. The CDR3 runs to 17 residues. Written as DNA, the CDR3 is TGTGCCAGCAGCTTAATGGGGGGGGCGGTATCCTACAATGAGCAGTTCTTC. It is translated as CASSLMGGAVSYNEQFF.

The rearrangement uses TRBV7-1 and TRBJ2-2, with TRBD1 matching 7 bases. TRBV7-1 is classed as an ORF, of uncertain function. The length of the CDR3 is 17 residues. The ends lost 3 bases at V and 0 bases at J; junction bases unmatched: 7. In nucleotides, the CDR3 is TGTGCCAGCAGCTCCAGGGGCGACAGGGCGAACACCGGGGAGCTGTTTTTT. Protein sequence: CASSSRGDRANTGELFF.

The gene calls are TRBV4-3 and TRBJ2-7, with no clear D. Trimming took 0 bases from V and 2 from J, leaving 8 bases between them. The CDR3 is made up of 14 amino acids. Germline-derived CDR1 and CDR2 are LGHNA and YSLEER. Written as DNA, the CDR3 is TGCGCCAGCAGCCAAGAGGCTGACGCCTACGAGCAGTACTTC. It encodes CASSQEADAYEQYF.

This chain uses TRBV7-9 with TRBJ2-1; D is unresolved. The CDR3 sequence is 16 residues long. CDR1 and CDR2 (germline): SEHNR, FQNEAQ (reference sequence). V lost 5 bases, J lost 0 bases, and 14 bases lay in between. The CDR3 DNA is TGTGCCAGCAGCGGCCACTACACGAGCTCCTACAATGAGCAGTTCTTC. Amino acids: CASSGHYTSSYNEQFF.

The chain links TRBV2 to TRBJ2-1; 7 bases match TRBD2. CDR3 length equals 15 residues. V gave up 0 bases and J gave up 4 bases; unmatched junction bases: 3. Germline values: CDR1 SNHLY, CDR2 FYNNEI. This CDR3 reads CASSEAGGAYNEQFF. CDR3 bases: TGTGCCAGCAGTGAAGCGGGAGGGGCATACAATGAGCAGTTCTTC.

This sequence joins TRBV11-1 and TRBJ2-7; tentatively, D is TRBD1 or TRBD2 (6 bases each). V lost 5 bases and J 2 bases, leaving 13 bases between the germline ends. Per the germline V gene, CDR1 is SGHAT and CDR2 is FQDESV (reference sequence). This CDR3 is built from 14 residues. The CDR3, as DNA: TGTGCCAGCAGCCCCCGAGGGGGGACCTACGAGCAGTACTTC. It translates to CASSPRGGTYEQYF.

The chain carries TRBV4-1 and TRBJ2-2; TRBD2 might be the D (5 bases). V lost 1 base, J lost 1 base, and 10 bases lay in between. Germline V CDR1 and CDR2: MGHRA, YSYEKL. The CDR3 runs to 16 residues. CDR3 in DNA: TGCGCCAGCAGCCAAGTGGGGAGTGGGAACACCGGGGAGCTGTTTTTT. Protein product: CASSQVGSGNTGELFF.

This chain joins TRBV6-1 and TRBJ1-2; no reliable D call. The CDR3 extends over 13 amino acids. Deletions cut 5 bases from V and 2 bases from J, with 9 bases between. Per the germline V gene, CDR1 is MNHNS and CDR2 is SASEGT. CDR3 sequence (DNA): TGTGCCAGCAGTACCACACCCAACTATGGCTACACCTTC. It encodes CASSTTPNYGYTF.